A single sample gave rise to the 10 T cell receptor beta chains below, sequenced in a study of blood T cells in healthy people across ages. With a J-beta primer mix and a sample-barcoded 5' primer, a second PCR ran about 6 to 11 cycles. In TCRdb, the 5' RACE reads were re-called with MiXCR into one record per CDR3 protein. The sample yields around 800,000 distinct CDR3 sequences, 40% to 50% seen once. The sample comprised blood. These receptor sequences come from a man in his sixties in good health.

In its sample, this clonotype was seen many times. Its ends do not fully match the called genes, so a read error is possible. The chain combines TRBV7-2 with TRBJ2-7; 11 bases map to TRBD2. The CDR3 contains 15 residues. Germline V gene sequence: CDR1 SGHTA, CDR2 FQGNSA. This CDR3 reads CASSPTSGGSYEQYF. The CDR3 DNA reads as TGCGCCAGCAGCCCTACTAGCGGGGGTTCCTACGAGCAGTACTTC.

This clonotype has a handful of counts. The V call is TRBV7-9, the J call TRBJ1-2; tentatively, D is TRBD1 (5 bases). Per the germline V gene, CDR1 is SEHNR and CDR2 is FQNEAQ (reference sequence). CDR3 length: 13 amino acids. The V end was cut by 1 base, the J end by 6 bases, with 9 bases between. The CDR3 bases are TGTGCCAGCAGCTTAGGGCAGGGTAATGGCTACACCTTC. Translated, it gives CASSLGQGNGYTF.

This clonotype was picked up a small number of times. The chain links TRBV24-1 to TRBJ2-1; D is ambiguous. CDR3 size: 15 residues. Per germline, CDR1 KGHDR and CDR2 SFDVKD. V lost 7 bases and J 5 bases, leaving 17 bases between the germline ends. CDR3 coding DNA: TGTGCCACCAGCGAAACCGGCTCAAAACACAATGAGCAGTTCTTC. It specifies CATSETGSKHNEQFF.

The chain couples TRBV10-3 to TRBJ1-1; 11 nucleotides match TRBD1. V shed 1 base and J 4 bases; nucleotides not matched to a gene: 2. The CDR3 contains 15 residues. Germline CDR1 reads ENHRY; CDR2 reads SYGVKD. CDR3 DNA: TGTGCCATCAGTGAGTACGGGACAGGGGGCACTGAAGCTTTCTTT. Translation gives CAISEYGTGGTEAFF.

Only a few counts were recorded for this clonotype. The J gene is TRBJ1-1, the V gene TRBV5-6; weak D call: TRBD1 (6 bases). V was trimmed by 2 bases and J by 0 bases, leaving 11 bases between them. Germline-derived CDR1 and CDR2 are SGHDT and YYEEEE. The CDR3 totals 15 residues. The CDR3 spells CASSLPGVMNTEAFF. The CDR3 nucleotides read TGTGCCAGCAGCTTACCAGGGGTCATGAACACTGAAGCTTTCTTT.

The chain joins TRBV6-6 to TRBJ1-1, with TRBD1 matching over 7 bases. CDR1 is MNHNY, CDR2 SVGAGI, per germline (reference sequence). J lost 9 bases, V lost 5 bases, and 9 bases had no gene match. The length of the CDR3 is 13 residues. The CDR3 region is CASSPVGTVQAFF. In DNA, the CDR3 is TGTGCCAGCAGTCCCGTCGGGACAGTACAAGCTTTCTTT.

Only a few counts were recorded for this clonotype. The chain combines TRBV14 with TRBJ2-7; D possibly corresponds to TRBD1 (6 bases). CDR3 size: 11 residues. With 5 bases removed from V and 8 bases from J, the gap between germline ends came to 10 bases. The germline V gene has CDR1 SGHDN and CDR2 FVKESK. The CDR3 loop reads CASSSQGKQYF. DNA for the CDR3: TGTGCCAGCAGCTCACAGGGAAAGCAGTACTTC.

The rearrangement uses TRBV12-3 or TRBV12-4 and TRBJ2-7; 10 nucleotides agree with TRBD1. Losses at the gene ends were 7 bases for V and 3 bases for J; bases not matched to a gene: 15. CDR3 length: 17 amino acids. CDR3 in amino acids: CASTPGQGRVADYEQYF. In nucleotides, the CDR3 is TGTGCCAGCACTCCGGGACAGGGGAGGGTAGCCGACTACGAGCAGTACTTC.

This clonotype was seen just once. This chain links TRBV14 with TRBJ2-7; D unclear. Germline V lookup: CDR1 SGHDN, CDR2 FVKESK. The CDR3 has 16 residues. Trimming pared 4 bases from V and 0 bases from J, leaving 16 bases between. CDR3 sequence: CASSPSVEATSYEQYF. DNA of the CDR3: TGTGCCAGCAGCCCTTCCGTTGAGGCGACCTCCTACGAGCAGTACTTC.

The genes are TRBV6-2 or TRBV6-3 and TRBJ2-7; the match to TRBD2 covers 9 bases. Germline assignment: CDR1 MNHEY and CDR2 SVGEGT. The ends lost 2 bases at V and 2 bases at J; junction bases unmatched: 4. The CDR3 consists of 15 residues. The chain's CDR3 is CASSYLSGGTYEQYF. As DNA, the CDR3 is TGTGCCAGCAGTTACCTAAGCGGGGGGACCTACGAGCAGTACTTC.